This is a list of T cell receptor beta chains from one sample in a study of T cell responses to AZD1222 COVID-19 vaccine. Measured with immunoSEQ multiplex PCR; TCRdb has only the in-frame clones, and not every one. The sample has about 270,000 clones, 90% to 95% seen once; the top ten hold roughly 0.6%. The material was peripheral blood, obtained 28 days after the second AZD1222 dose. The source is an adult who received the AZD1222 COVID-19 vaccine. CDR3s leave out the opening cysteine and the closing phenylalanine or tryptophan.

J	V	length	CDR3
TRBJ1-5	TRBV11-1	13	ASSLGVRGPQPQH
TRBJ1-5	TRBV7-8	13	ASSLLPLTPSPQH
TRBJ2-7	TRBV3-1/TRBV3-2	13	ASSRPGHASGEQY
TRBJ1-2	TRBV28	10	ASRTEGKGYT
TRBJ1-1	TRBV5-1	12	ASSLDPRGTEAF
TRBJ2-3	TRBV2	15	ASSRGMRGLSTDTQY
TRBJ2-1	TRBV5-1	14	ASSFLPGLAGVEQF
TRBJ1-5	TRBV5-8	13	ASSRGQGANQPQH
TRBJ2-1	TRBV19	12	ASSNPGELREQF
TRBJ1-6	TRBV2	11	ASVSGYGSPLH
TRBJ1-4	TRBV9	13	ASSVESGGGEKLF
TRBJ1-1	TRBV7-2	10	ASRIYLGEAF
TRBJ2-4	TRBV14	11	ASSQERGLGQY
TRBJ2-7	TRBV27	11	ASRTGNSYEQY
TRBJ1-2	TRBV7-2	10	ASSLVRDGYT
TRBJ1-2	TRBV7-2	12	ASSLAPERGGYT
TRBJ2-1	TRBV24-1	13	ATSRLAGVRNEQF
TRBJ1-3	TRBV28	9	ASSFSHILY
TRBJ2-5	TRBV7-3	13	ASSLSGLAMETQY
TRBJ1-1	TRBV3-1/TRBV3-2	11	ASSHTGNTEAF
TRBJ1-4	TRBV28	14	ASSSGQGSTNEKLF
TRBJ1-2	TRBV7-2	12	ASSLGGEDYGYT
TRBJ1-1	TRBV19	11	ASSNEGAGEAF
TRBJ2-7	TRBV3-1/TRBV3-2	12	ASSFRGRSYEQY
TRBJ1-3	TRBV4-1	13	ASGEGEFSGNTIY
TRBJ2-1	TRBV7-6	12	ASSLTSSIVEQF
TRBJ1-1	TRBV3-1/TRBV3-2	13	ASSREAVTGAEAF
TRBJ2-5	TRBV5-4	12	ASSLGGVEETQY
TRBJ1-4	TRBV10-3	14	AISEGFTVDGEKLF